This TCR beta chain was obtained from a study of blood T cell repertoires in COVID-19. Trimming at V came to 7 bases and at J to 6 bases, leaving 15 bases not matched to a gene. From germline, CDR1 is MNHEY and CDR2 SMNVEV (reference sequence). The CDR3 loop spans 17 amino acids. Across 20 to 25 US areas, participants ranged in age from about 18 to 89 years. Membership in each cohort depended on participant-reported clinical history. Within 2 weeks of study entry, exposed participants had contacted a PCR-confirmed or clinician-diagnosed COVID-19 case. Here immunoSEQ multiplex PCR was the method, and the copy in TCRdb shows in-frame clones only, minus some. Of 280,000 or so clones listed, roughly 91% are singletons.

This sequence was found in a woman in her 50s who had been exposed to COVID-19. Sequenced sample: PBMCs or T cells enriched from blood (not recorded which). This sequence joins TRBV27 and TRBJ2-2; 9 positions agree with TRBD1. CDR3 nucleotide sequence: TGTGCCAGCATTAGGGTTGTTGGACAGGGGTACGCCGGGGAGCTGTTTTTT. Translation: CASIRVVGQGYAGELFF.